The clone carrying this T cell receptor (beta chain) appeared a single time. Its specificity is unknown. V gave up 2 bases and J gave up 0 bases; unmatched junction bases: 0. Looked up from germline, CDR1 is MNHNY and CDR2 is SVGAGI (reference sequence). CDR3 length equals 14 residues. Noted time point: pretreatment peripheral blood. The data were obtained in a study of PD-L1 blockade in urothelial cancer. In the study overall: Starting around 2014, patients were given atezolizumab (1,200 mg intravenously every 3 weeks). The study recovered a median of roughly 150,000 T cells per blood sample. Regarding the study as a whole: Pretreatment TCR clonality in blood under the median foretold superior survival.

Synthetic spike-ins, TCR analog templates, were added into each PCR. Clones were read by immunoSEQ multiplex PCR, and TCRdb kept only the in-frame ones, dropping some. The data show approximately 48,000 clones, with around 90% seen just once and about 15% held by the top ten. This clonotype originated in an older woman with urothelial cancer. The source material was PBMCs, sampled around atezolizumab (anti-PD-L1) treatment. This chain uses TRBV6-6 with TRBJ1-2; 7 nucleotides line up with TRBD1. The CDR3 region is CASSYGTANYGYTF. DNA for the CDR3: TGTGCCAGCAGTTACGGGACAGCTAACTATGGCTACACCTTC.